The present T cell receptor (beta chain) was sequenced within a study of blood T cell repertoires in COVID-19 (dated by TCRdb to the early 2020s). At the level of the whole study: Samples covering the acute and convalescent phases of COVID-19 were provided by collaborators in the United States, Italy and Spain. The prospective study material was composed of cDNA or gDNA derived from T cells, B-cell-depleted T cells, or PBMCs. A de-identified subject ID, COVID-19 status, age in years and sex were almost always included in the sample metadata. Where available, HLA class I and class II types were taken from metadata supplied by the sample provider and were not determined by assay-based typing. The repertoires were released in a freely available public database meant as a resource for research on the immune response to SARS-CoV-2. Deeply sampled blood TCRbeta repertoires from subjects exposed to, actively infected with, or recovered from COVID-19 were included in the dataset. The samples were drawn from the first 160 participants of the ongoing ImmuneRACE study and from some 1,300 subjects provided by 6 global collaborators. The investigation overall reported the following: The amount of clinical and demographic metadata varied by source and participant and was provided uncurated.

Turning to this clone: What antigen it recognizes has not been identified. The CDR3 does not close with the conserved phenylalanine or tryptophan, likely indicating a read error. Because the CDR3's place on the DNA is in doubt, the DNA is left out and the CDR3 is given as listed by TCRdb.

Inclusive of both ends, the CDR3 amounts to 12 amino acids. Collaborating institutions collected whole blood in K2EDTA tubes following their own protocols. Collaborator samples were shipped for TCRbeta analysis as frozen whole blood, isolated PBMCs, or DNA extracted from either sample type. The immunoSEQ Assay, a bias-controlled multiplex PCR, was used to amplify TCRbeta CDR3 regions from genomic DNA. Per the original workflow: Within the assay, amplification of reference gene primers was used to estimate how many nucleated cells each sample contained. To quantify the absolute abundance of each unique TCRbeta CDR3 rearrangement, sequence reads were collapsed and filtered. For each sample, productive Simpson clonality was calculated as the square root of Simpson's diversity index across productive rearrangements. The clones in this table, taken by TCRdb from immuneACCESS, are in-frame only. Not every clone is retained; where verified, under half of the shortfall comes from an unresolved V gene, and the cause of the rest is unknown. V, J and clone size were drawn from that table, and D and trimming were deduced from the DNA. Across this sample there are some 200,000 clones, with approximately 80% seen only once. Of the sample, about a sixth is held by the ten largest clones.

In this chain, TRBV12-3 or TRBV12-4 is recombined with TRBJ1-1. The source material was peripheral blood. The source of this sequence is a woman aged 80 or over with active or convalescent COVID-19. The CDR3 protein sequence reads: CASSYRGPGGML.